This T cell receptor (beta chain) comes out of a study of T-cell reconstitution after alpha-beta-depleted transplantation in children (dated by TCRdb to 2016 to 2017). In terms of the full investigation: Using TCR repertoire profiling, the study followed T-cell immune reconstitution in a quantitative way in children after TCRalphabeta/CD19-depleted allogeneic hematopoietic cell transplantation.

For CDR1 and CDR2, the germline V gene (reference sequence) lists MNHEY and SMNVEV. From the cysteine up to the phenylalanine, the CDR3 has a length of 13 residues. CDR3 DNA is the only sequence kept; it has 39 bases, read in frame from the first base. Trimming at the junction amounts to 5 bases on V and 8 bases on J, and the germline ends lie 13 bases apart. Libraries came from PCR. Sequencing was performed on an Illumina HiSeq 2500. TCR libraries were prepared with molecular barcoding, using unique molecular identifiers to normalize TCRbeta repertoire quantification. TCRdb reran the public reads through fastp at Q25 and MiXCR, keeping productive beta chains. CDR3 protein duplicates are merged, each entry listing the most common genes and DNA. Across this sample there are some 340,000 distinct CDR3 sequences, with about 9.3% seen only once. The ten largest clones capture about 2.3% of the sample. For this clonotype: Its specific antigen is unknown. It has no much larger one-base neighbor in the sample; base qualities were not kept.

Source: PBMCs from the stem cell graft donor, taken from the stem cell graft. The chain is assembled from TRBV27 and TRBJ1-3; perhaps TRBD1 is the D gene, with 6 bases matching. This clonotype was obtained from a human donor who donated a stem cell graft to a child with acute lymphoblastic leukemia. The DNA is TGTGCCAGCAGTATACTACAGGGAGACACCATATATTTT. This gives the protein CASSILQGDTIYF.